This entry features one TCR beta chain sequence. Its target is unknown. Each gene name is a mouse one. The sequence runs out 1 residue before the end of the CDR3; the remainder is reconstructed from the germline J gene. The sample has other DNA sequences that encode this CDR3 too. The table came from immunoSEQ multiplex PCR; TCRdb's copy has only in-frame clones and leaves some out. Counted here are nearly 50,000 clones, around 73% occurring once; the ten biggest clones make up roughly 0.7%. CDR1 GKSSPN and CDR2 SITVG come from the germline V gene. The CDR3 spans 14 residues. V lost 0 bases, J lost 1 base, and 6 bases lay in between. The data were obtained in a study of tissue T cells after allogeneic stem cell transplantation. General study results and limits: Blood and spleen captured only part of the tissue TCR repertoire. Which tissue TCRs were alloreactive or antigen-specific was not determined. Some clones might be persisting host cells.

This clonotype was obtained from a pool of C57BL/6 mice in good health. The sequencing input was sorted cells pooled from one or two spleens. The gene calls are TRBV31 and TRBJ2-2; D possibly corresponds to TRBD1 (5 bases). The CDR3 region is CAWSLRGNTGQLYF. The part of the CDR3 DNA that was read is TGTGCCTGGAGTCTAAGGGGAAACACCGGGCAGCTCTAC.